This T cell receptor (beta chain) came from a study of Graves' ophthalmopathy and Graves' hyperthyroidism. For repertoire sequencing, the TCR beta CDR3 regions were amplified from RNA transcripts. Second-round multiplex PCR came after first-round RT-PCR with HTBI primers. TCRdb re-called the multiplex PCR reads through MiXCR, storing one row per CDR3 protein. The sample holds 200,000 to 250,000 distinct CDR3 sequences, 25% to 30% seen once. The sequenced material came from peripheral blood. This clonotype was sampled from a man over 45 with Graves' ophthalmopathy.

The CDR3 coding sequence is TGTGAATGTGGCGGCCCCGGGGGAACTGAAGCTTTCTTT. This codes for CECGGPGGTEAFF. The J gene is TRBJ1-1, the V gene TRBV6-1; the D gene is possibly TRBD1 (5 bases). Germline CDR1 and CDR2: MNHNS and SASEGT. The CDR3 extends over 13 amino acids.